These T cell receptor beta chains were read from a single sample in a study of T-cell memory formation after mild COVID-19. TCRdb fed the 5' RACE reads into MiXCR, producing one record per CDR3 protein. The table shows 150,000 to 200,000 distinct CDR3 sequences, with 11% occurring only once. The sample was PBMCs or a T cell subset sorted from them (not recorded which). These TCRs come from a man aged 18 to 30 who had mild COVID-19 (a few samples of this study predate the infection). Cell type and time point are not known. CDR3s include the opening cysteine and the closing phenylalanine or tryptophan. The D gene is left open where the match is weak. Size values are once, few and many counts, or a class for expanded clones, and some rows have none.

few,TRBJ2-5,TRBV29-1,.,11,CSGALGETQYF,TGCAGCGGGGCCCTTGGGGAGACCCAGTACTTC
few,TRBJ1-5,TRBV6-2/TRBV6-3,TRBD1,17,CASSSRTGFYSNQPQHF,TGTGCCAGCAGTTCCCGGACAGGATTCTATAGCAATCAGCCCCAGCATTTT
few,TRBJ2-1,TRBV20-1,TRBD1,14,CSARGRTGNNEQFF,TGCAGTGCTAGAGGGCGGACAGGGAACAATGAGCAGTTCTTC
many,TRBJ2-3,TRBV12-3/TRBV12-4,TRBD1,16,CASSQGAALSTDTQYF,TGTGCCAGCAGTCAGGGGGCCGCGTTAAGCACAGATACGCAGTATTTT
many,TRBJ1-4,TRBV4-3,TRBD1,15,CASSQTDRGGEKLFF,TGCGCCAGCAGCCAAACTGACAGGGGAGGCGAAAAACTGTTTTTT
.,TRBJ2-3,TRBV5-4,.,12,CASSVPTDTQYF,TGTGCCAGCAGCGTCCCCACAGATACGCAGTATTTT
.,TRBJ1-1,TRBV7-2,.,16,CASSLVSTGSSTEAFF,TGTGCCAGCAGCTTAGTTTCGACGGGGAGCAGCACTGAAGCTTTCTTT
.,TRBJ2-3,TRBV5-1,.,16,CASSRSGPGFADTQYF,TGCGCCAGCAGCCGGTCGGGGCCCGGTTTCGCAGATACGCAGTATTTT
many,TRBJ2-7,TRBV21-1,.,13,CASSNGRSYEQYF,TGTGCCAGCAGCAACGGGCGTTCCTACGAGCAGTACTTC
.,TRBJ2-3,TRBV6-1,.,14,CASSEKGRTDTQYF,TGTGCCAGCAGTGAGAAGGGGAGGACAGATACGCAGTATTTT
few,TRBJ2-7,TRBV29-1,.,13,CSVGGRQSYEQYF,TGCAGCGTTGGGGGAAGACAATCCTACGAGCAGTACTTC
many,TRBJ1-2,TRBV7-2,.,12,CASSPTLRGYTF,TGTGCCAGCAGCCCCACGCTGCGTGGCTACACCTTC
.,TRBJ2-1,TRBV5-1,TRBD1,16,CASSRGTGASYNEQFF,TGCGCCAGCAGCCGGGGGACAGGGGCGTCCTACAATGAGCAGTTCTTC
medium-sized,TRBJ2-5,TRBV20-1,TRBD2,14,CSARGLAGVETQYF,TGCAGTGCTAGAGGACTAGCGGGGGTAGAGACCCAGTACTTC
.,TRBJ2-1,TRBV4-3,.,17,CASSQDLGGPPTNEQFF,TGCGCCAGCAGCCAAGATCTAGGGGGGCCACCGACTAATGAGCAGTTCTTC
few,TRBJ1-1,TRBV29-1,TRBD1,15,CSVGQQGEMNTEAFF,TGCAGCGTTGGTCAACAGGGGGAAATGAACACTGAAGCTTTCTTT
few,TRBJ2-3,TRBV7-3,TRBD2,15,CASSLLGGETDTQYF,TGTGCCAGTAGCTTACTCGGGGGGGAAACAGATACGCAGTATTTT
few,TRBJ2-3,TRBV30,.,12,CAWSPRMDTQYF,TGTGCCTGGAGTCCCAGAATGGATACGCAGTATTTT
many,TRBJ2-3,TRBV10-3,TRBD2,14,CATGTSGGTDTQYF,TGTGCCACCGGGACTAGCGGGGGCACAGATACGCAGTATTTT
.,TRBJ1-6,TRBV7-2,TRBD1,13,CASSSQGDPPLHF,TGTGCCAGCAGCTCGCAGGGGGACCCACCCCTCCACTTT
few,TRBJ2-3,TRBV12-3/TRBV12-4,TRBD2,15,CASSFRRGGTDTQYF,TGTGCCAGCAGTTTCAGACGGGGGGGCACAGATACGCAGTATTTT
few,TRBJ1-1,TRBV7-9,.,15,CASRQGSGTSGEAFF,TGTGCCAGCAGGCAAGGATCCGGGACCAGCGGTGAAGCTTTCTTT
.,TRBJ2-1,TRBV4-1,.,15,CASSQVGLKGDEQFF,TGCGCCAGCAGCCAAGTAGGCCTGAAGGGCGATGAGCAGTTCTTC
few,TRBJ1-2,TRBV5-1,.,16,CASSSDRGAEDQGYTF,TGCGCCAGCAGCTCTGATCGGGGGGCAGAGGATCAGGGCTACACCTTC
few,TRBJ2-3,TRBV7-3,.,16,CASSHSAGGGTDTQYF,TGTGCCAGCAGCCATTCGGCGGGCGGTGGGACAGATACGCAGTATTTT
many,TRBJ1-2,TRBV12-3/TRBV12-4,.,13,CASSSGNNYGYTF,TGTGCCAGCAGCTCAGGCAACAACTATGGCTACACCTTC
few,TRBJ2-5,TRBV9,.,14,CASSVAGARETQYF,TGTGCCAGCAGCGTAGCAGGGGCGCGGGAGACCCAGTACTTC
.,TRBJ2-7,TRBV7-9,.,15,CASSPRQLISYEQYF,TGTGCCAGCAGCCCTAGACAACTCATCTCCTACGAGCAGTACTTC
.,TRBJ2-2,TRBV29-1,.,13,CSGGQPNTGELFF,TGCAGCGGAGGGCAGCCGAACACCGGGGAGCTGTTTTTT
.,TRBJ1-1,TRBV29-1,.,10,CSVEEGAAFF,TGCAGCGTTGAAGAGGGAGCAGCTTTCTTT
.,TRBJ2-2,TRBV5-6,TRBD1,15,CASSERDRDPGELFF,TGTGCCAGCAGCGAGAGGGACAGGGATCCCGGGGAGCTGTTTTTT
.,TRBJ1-2,TRBV4-3,TRBD1,16,CASSPRRGQNEVGYTF,TGCGCCAGCAGCCCAAGGAGGGGACAGAACGAGGTTGGCTACACCTTC
few,TRBJ2-3,TRBV10-2,.,14,CASSGTRSTDTQYF,TGCGCCAGCAGTGGAACTAGATCAACAGATACGCAGTATTTT
.,TRBJ2-7,TRBV3-1,.,12,CASSRTVSEQYF,TGTGCCAGCAGCAGGACAGTATCCGAGCAGTACTTC
.,TRBJ1-6,TRBV6-2/TRBV6-3,.,16,CASSYRRPGNNSPLHF,TGTGCCAGCAGTTATCGGAGACCTGGGAATAATTCACCCCTCCACTTT
few,TRBJ1-2,TRBV4-2,.,19,CASSQGIKQDQAMDYGYTF,TGTGCCAGCAGCCAAGGGATAAAACAGGACCAAGCGATGGACTATGGCTACACCTTC
many,TRBJ2-5,TRBV6-2/TRBV6-3,.,12,CASSYSTETQYF,TGTGCCAGCAGTTACTCGACAGAGACCCAGTACTTC